The clone carrying this T cell receptor (beta chain) was seen a few times. The antigen is unknown. These data belong to a study of CD8 T cells in ankylosing spondylitis. Study-wide findings and caveats: Reportedly, significant enrichment of disease-linked clones occurred in matched ankylosing spondylitis synovial fluid. Disease-linked clones, CD8+, were relatively rare in peripheral blood. What seemed typical of ankylosing spondylitis blood was a TCR beta motif built from fewer than ten highly homologous variants.

TCRdb re-called the 5' RACE reads with MiXCR, one entry per CDR3 protein. The table includes 300,000 to 400,000 distinct CDR3 sequences, roughly 14% detected once. Material for sequencing was blood, either unsorted or a sorted T cell fraction (not recorded which). This clonotype was obtained from a male donor with ankylosing spondylitis or in good health (not recorded which).

CDR3 DNA sequence: TGTGCCAGCAGCTTAGACGGGACAGGGAGAGGCCGTGGCTACACCTTC. Its translation: CASSLDGTGRGRGYTF. This rearrangement joins TRBV7-9 to TRBJ1-2; 9 bases are shared with TRBD1. The CDR3 covers 16 residues. The trim removed 1 base at V and 7 bases at J, leaving 10 bases unmatched. Germline CDR1 and CDR2: SEHNR and FQNEAQ (reference sequence).